Shown below are 2 T cell receptor beta chains from a single sample sequenced in a study of graft-versus-host responses after intestinal transplantation. Method: immunoSEQ multiplex PCR; TCRdb's copy keeps in-frame clones and lacks some. The profile covers roughly 9,600 clones, with approximately 77% appearing a single time and 20% to 25% taken by the ten largest. Graft specimens yielded both intraepithelial and lamina propria lymphocytes. The sample consisted of ileum tissue, taken roughly 450 days after intestinal transplantation. The receptors were sampled from a human patient who received an intestinal transplant, so some T cells may come from the graft donor.

CDR3 DNA sequence: TGTGCCAGCAGCTCCGGACAGCGGTACACTGAAGCTTTCTTT. Translation gives CASSSGQRYTEAFF. V usage is TRBV6-5 and J usage is TRBJ1-1, with a weak D call TRBD1 (6 bases). Germline V CDR1 and CDR2: MNHEY, SVGAGI. The V end was cut by 6 bases, the J end by 3 bases, with 14 bases between. This CDR3 has 14 residues.

In the case of this clone: Distinct nucleotide sequences in the sample also encode this CDR3. This sequence joins TRBV7-9 and TRBJ2-7; 9 nucleotides match TRBD2. V trimming: 2 bases; J trimming: 3 bases; junction bases outside the gene matches: 8. From germline, CDR1 is SEHNR and CDR2 FQNEAQ (reference sequence). This CDR3 comprises 16 residues. The CDR3 region has the DNA TGTGCCAGCAGCTTAACACTCGCGGGGGGGAGCTACGAGCAGTACTTC. It specifies CASSLTLAGGSYEQYF. The whole variable domain, filled in from reference TRBV7-9 and TRBJ2-7, reads DTGVSQNPRHKITKRGQNVTFRCDPISEHNRLYWYRQTLGQGPEFLTYFQNEAQLEKSRLLSDRFSAERPKGSFSTLEIQRTEQGDSAMYLCASSLTLAGGSYEQYFGPGTRLTVT.